This T cell receptor beta chain stems from a study of blood T cell repertoires in COVID-19. Trimming cost V 3 bases and J 12 bases; bases outside gene matches: 13. There are 16 residues in the CDR3. Germline assignment: CDR1 KGHDR and CDR2 SFDVKD. Measured with immunoSEQ multiplex PCR; TCRdb has only the in-frame clones, and not every one. The sample contains fewer than 250,000 clones, about 81% of which appear only once. The V and J genes are TRBV24-1 and TRBJ2-1; 10 bases line up with TRBD1. This TCR was sampled from a woman aged 60 to 75 with COVID-19, enrolled during active disease. The specimen sequenced was peripheral blood. The CDR3 region has the DNA TGTGCCACCAGTGATCCCGGGACAGGGGATTTATTGGCGCAGTTCTTC. It is translated as CATSDPGTGDLLAQFF.